This TCR beta chain is from a study of human T cells and chemical hapten exposure. On the study more broadly: TCR yields per sample varied mostly from small pooled library volume differences. The study, taken as a whole, reports: Expanded TCRs showed more large CDR3 clusters than pre-sensitization or healthy control sets.

V gave up 6 bases and J gave up 3 bases, with 5 bases separating them. The CDR3 contains 12 residues. From germline, CDR1 is MDHEN and CDR2 SYDVKM. Methods used by the authors: Per-sample TCR counts ranged from about 20,000 to 700,000, median about 90,000. TCRdb reprocessed the RACE reads via MiXCR and lists one record per CDR3 protein. The V and J calls, along with clone size, are taken from TCRdb and not from the paper's own processing. Of 70,000 to 80,000 distinct CDR3 sequences in the sample, around a third are singletons; the top ten hold 7.5% to 10%. Indicated time point: patch test 1, 2 weeks after DPC sensitization. This sample's treatment: therapeutic diphenylcyclopropenone sensitization with weekly scalp DPC. In its sample, this clonotype was seen a few times. What it binds is not known.

Here the sequenced sample was whole blood, taken in connection with sensitization to the hapten diphenylcyclopropenone (DPC). This TCR derives from a man between 35 and 55 years old with alopecia areata. Some clones in this sample may be carry-over from other donors' samples. The chain uses TRBV28 and TRBJ1-4, with no clear D. Here the CDR3 reads CASRQPNEKLFF. DNA for the CDR3: TGTGCCAGCAGACAACCTAATGAAAAACTGTTTTTT.